One and the same sample provided the 11 T cell receptor beta chains below, sequenced in a study of blood T cells in healthy people across ages (dated by TCRdb to the mid-2010s). Library generation was performed with 5' RACE. The data were produced on an Illumina HiSeq 2500. A second PCR of roughly 6 to 12 cycles was performed with a sample-barcoded 5' primer and a J-beta primer mix. TCRdb reworked the public reads: Q25 trimming with fastp, MiXCR clone assembly, productive beta chains retained. Identical CDR3 protein sequences are pooled into one entry, listed with their most common genes and DNA. A total of 500,000 to 650,000 distinct CDR3 sequences appear in this sample, over 25% of them only once. The ten biggest clones cover about 3.3% of the sample. These data were also filed under a second study, of T cells of mothers and their children.

Sample: blood. These receptor sequences come from a boy younger than 10 in good health.

This sequence joins TRBV20-1 and TRBJ2-1; possibly TRBD2 for D (5 bases). In germline, CDR1 is DFQATT, CDR2 SNEGSKA (reference sequence). This CDR3 has 13 amino acids. V was pared by 5 bases and J by 6 bases, with 14 bases between. As DNA, the CDR3 is TGCAGTGCTCTGAGGACTTCCGTCAATGAGCAGTTCTTC. This gives the protein CSALRTSVNEQFF.

The rearrangement uses TRBV19 and TRBJ1-2; 9 bases are a match to TRBD1. Germline loops: CDR1 LNHDA, CDR2 SQIVND (reference sequence). V lost 7 bases, J lost 8 bases, and 8 bases stayed unmatched. The CDR3 length is 13 residues. The CDR3 DNA is TGTGCCAGTAAGGACAGGGGTGACGTCGGCTACACCTTC. Translating gives CASKDRGDVGYTF.

This clonotype was seen more than once but under ten times. The chain links TRBV6-5 to TRBJ2-1; 8 bases line up with TRBD2. J gave up 6 bases and V 8 bases, and 15 bases lay outside the gene matches. This CDR3 spans 16 amino acids. Germline V gene sequence: CDR1 MNHEY, CDR2 SVGAGI. The CDR3 is CASHDHDGLASNEQFF. The CDR3 coding sequence is TGTGCCAGCCATGATCATGACGGACTAGCCTCCAATGAGCAGTTCTTC.

V usage is TRBV6-2 or TRBV6-3 and J usage is TRBJ1-1; no firm D call. The CDR3 covers 15 residues. Germline V gene sequence: CDR1 MNHEY, CDR2 SVGEGT. Trimming took 6 bases from V and 1 from J, leaving 15 bases between them. CDR3 region: CASSPLLDGNTEAFF. CDR3 in DNA: TGTGCCAGCAGCCCTCTTTTGGACGGGAACACTGAAGCTTTCTTT.

At least ten counts were recorded for this clonotype. The chain has TRBV29-1 and TRBJ2-1; 10 bases line up with TRBD2. CDR3 length equals 15 residues. Germline V gene sequence: CDR1 SQVTM, CDR2 ANQGSEA. V shed 4 bases, J shed 7 bases, and the junction held 10 bases outside the gene matches. CDR3 DNA: TGCAGCGTTGCAGCGGGAGGGCTTCTTGGTAATGAGCAGTTCTTC. Translation: CSVAAGGLLGNEQFF.

CDR3: CASSPLVGDTQYF. CDR3 coding DNA: TGCGCCAGCAGCCCTTTAGTGGGGGATACGCAGTATTTT. This chain links TRBV4-3 with TRBJ2-3; D is undetermined. Looked up from germline, CDR1 is LGHNA and CDR2 is YSLEER. The CDR3 covers 13 residues. V lost 4 bases, J lost 6 bases, and 11 bases lay in between.

In DNA form, the CDR3 reads TGTGCCAGTAGCGGCGGGGGCAACTATGGCTACACCTTC. Its translation: CASSGGGNYGYTF. The J gene is TRBJ1-2, the V gene TRBV19; D is perhaps TRBD1 (6 bases). The CDR3 is 13 residues long. CDR1 and CDR2 from the germline V gene are LNHDA and SQIVND (reference sequence). Trimming pared 6 bases from V and 2 bases from J, leaving 10 bases between.

The chain links TRBV21-1 to TRBJ2-5; the DNA was not used to check the table's D call, TRBD2. TRBV21-1 has pseudogene status. The CDR3 contains 23 residues. CDR3: CASSKALSPREGRDSLNQETQYF. CDR3 coding DNA: TGTGCCAGCAGCAAAGCGCTGTCACCCCGGGAGGGCCGGGACAGCCTCAATCAAGAGACCCAGTACTTC.

The chain couples TRBV7-9 to TRBJ2-4; no clear D gene. The length of the CDR3 is 15 residues. Trimming took off 1 base at V and 8 bases at J, with 15 bases between the two ends. The V gene's germline CDR1 is SEHNR and CDR2 FQNEAQ (reference sequence). The CDR3 DNA follows: TGTGCCAGCAGCTTAGAAGGCAGCTATAGTGACATTCAGTACTTC. It encodes CASSLEGSYSDIQYF. The full variable domain, in which reference TRBV7-9 and TRBJ2-4 provide the parts outside the CDR3, is DTGVSQNPRHKITKRGQNVTFRCDPISEHNRLYWYRQTLGQGPEFLTYFQNEAQLEKSRLLSDRFSAERPKGSFSTLEIQRTEQGDSAMYLCASSLEGSYSDIQYFGAGTRLSVL.

The V gene is TRBV7-6, the J gene TRBJ1-6; D is unresolved. The V gene lost 5 bases and the J gene lost 9 bases, with 17 bases spanning the gap. This CDR3 region has 15 residues. The germline CDR1 and CDR2 sequences are SGHVS and FNYEAQ. CDR3 DNA sequence: TGTGCCAGCAGCCAACAAGCGTCAGATTCTTCACCCCTCCACTTT. It yields the protein CASSQQASDSSPLHF. The whole variable domain, remainder taken from reference TRBV7-6 and TRBJ1-6, is GAGVSQSPRYKVTKRGQDVALRCDPISGHVSLYWYRQALGQGPEFLTYFNYEAQQDKSGLPNDRFSAERPEGSISTLTIQRTEQRDSAMYRCASSQQASDSSPLHFGNGTRLTVT.

In this sample, this clonotype turned up many times. V gene TRBV3-1 combines with J gene TRBJ2-4; TRBD1 or TRBD2 may be the D gene (5 bases each). The V and J ends lost 4 bases and 0 bases respectively, with 13 bases between them. There are 16 residues in the CDR3. Germline V lookup: CDR1 LGHDT, CDR2 YNNKEL (reference sequence). The CDR3 protein is CASSPEGTLAKNIQYF. As DNA, the CDR3 is TGTGCCAGCAGCCCCGAAGGGACCTTAGCCAAAAACATTCAGTACTTC.